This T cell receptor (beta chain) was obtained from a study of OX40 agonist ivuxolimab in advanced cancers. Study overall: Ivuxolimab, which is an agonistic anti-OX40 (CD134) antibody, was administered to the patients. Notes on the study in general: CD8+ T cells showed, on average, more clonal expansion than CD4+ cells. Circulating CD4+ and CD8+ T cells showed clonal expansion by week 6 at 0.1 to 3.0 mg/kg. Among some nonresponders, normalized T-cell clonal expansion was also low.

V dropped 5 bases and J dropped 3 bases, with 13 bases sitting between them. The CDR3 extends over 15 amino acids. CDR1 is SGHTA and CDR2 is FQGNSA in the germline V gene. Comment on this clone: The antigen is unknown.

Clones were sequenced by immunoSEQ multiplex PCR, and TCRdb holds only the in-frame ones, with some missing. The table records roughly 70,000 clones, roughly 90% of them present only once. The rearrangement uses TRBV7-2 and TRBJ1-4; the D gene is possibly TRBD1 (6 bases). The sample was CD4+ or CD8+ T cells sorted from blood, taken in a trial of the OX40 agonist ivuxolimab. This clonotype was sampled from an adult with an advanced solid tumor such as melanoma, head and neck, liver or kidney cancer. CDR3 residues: CASSPTGSPNEKLFF. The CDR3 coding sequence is TGTGCCAGCAGCCCCACAGGGTCACCTAATGAAAAACTGTTTTTT. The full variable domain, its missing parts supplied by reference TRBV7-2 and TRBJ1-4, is GAGVSQSPSNKVTEKGKDVELRCDPISGHTALYWYRQSLGQGLEFLIYFQGNSAPDKSGLPSDRFSAERTGGSVSTLTIQRTQQEDSAVYLCASSPTGSPNEKLFFGSGTQLSVL.